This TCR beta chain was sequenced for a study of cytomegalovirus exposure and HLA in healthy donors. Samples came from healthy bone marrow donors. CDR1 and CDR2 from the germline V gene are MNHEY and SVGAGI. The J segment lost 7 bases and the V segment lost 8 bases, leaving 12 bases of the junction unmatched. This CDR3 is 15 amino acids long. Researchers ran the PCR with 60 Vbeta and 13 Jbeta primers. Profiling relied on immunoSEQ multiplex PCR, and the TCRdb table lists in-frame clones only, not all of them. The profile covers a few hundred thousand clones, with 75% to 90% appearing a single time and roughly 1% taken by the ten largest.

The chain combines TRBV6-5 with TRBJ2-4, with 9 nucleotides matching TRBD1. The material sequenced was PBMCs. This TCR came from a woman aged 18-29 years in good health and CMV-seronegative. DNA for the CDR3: TGTGCCAGCGGGGGACAGGGATCTCTCCGGAACATTCAGTACTTC. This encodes CASGGQGSLRNIQYF.